This TCR beta chain was found in a study of blood T cells in healthy people across ages. Study results and caveats: The study lacked donor CMV status, which possibly confounded expanded clonotype changes. In long-lived donors, naive CD4+ cell counts and diversity exceeded those of aged donors. Roughly linearly, TCR beta diversity per million T cells fell as age increased.

It was with a sample-barcoded 5' primer and a J-beta primer mix that a second PCR of roughly 7 to 12 cycles was run. Each cDNA molecule was tagged by a template-switch adaptor with 12 random nucleotides. One entry per CDR3 protein, called by TCRdb with MiXCR from the 5' RACE reads. The sample records 1.5 million to 2 million distinct CDR3 sequences, roughly 28% being singletons. J lost 7 bases, V lost 1 base, and 12 bases had no gene match. From germline, CDR1 is DFQATT and CDR2 SNEGSKA (reference sequence). CDR3 length: 16 residues. This clonotype appeared a few times. What it binds is unknown. The chain has TRBV20-1 and TRBJ2-1, with 8 bases identical to TRBD2. The sample was blood. This TCR was sampled from a woman aged 25 to 39 in good health. CDR3 in DNA: TGCAGTGCTAGAGGTCGGGAGCGGGAGTCTCTAAATGAGCAGTTCTTC. This translates into CSARGRERESLNEQFF.